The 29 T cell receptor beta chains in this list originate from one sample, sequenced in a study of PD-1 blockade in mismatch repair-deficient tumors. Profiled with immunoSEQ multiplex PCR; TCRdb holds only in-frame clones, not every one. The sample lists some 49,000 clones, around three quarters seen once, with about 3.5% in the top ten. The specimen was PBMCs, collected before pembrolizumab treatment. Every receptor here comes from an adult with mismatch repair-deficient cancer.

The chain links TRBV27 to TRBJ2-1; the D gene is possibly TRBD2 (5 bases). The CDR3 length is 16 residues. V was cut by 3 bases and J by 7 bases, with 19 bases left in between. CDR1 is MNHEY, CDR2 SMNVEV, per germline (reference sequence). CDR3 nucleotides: TGTGCCAGCAGTTTGTCCCGAACGGGAATAAGGAATGAGCAGTTCTTC. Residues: CASSLSRTGIRNEQFF.

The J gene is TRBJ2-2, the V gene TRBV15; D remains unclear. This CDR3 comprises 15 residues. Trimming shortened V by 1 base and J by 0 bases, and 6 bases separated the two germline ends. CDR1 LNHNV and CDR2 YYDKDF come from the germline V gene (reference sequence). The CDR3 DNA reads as TGTGCCACCAGCAGAGCTCGGGCGAACACCGGGGAGCTGTTTTTT. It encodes CATSRARANTGELFF.

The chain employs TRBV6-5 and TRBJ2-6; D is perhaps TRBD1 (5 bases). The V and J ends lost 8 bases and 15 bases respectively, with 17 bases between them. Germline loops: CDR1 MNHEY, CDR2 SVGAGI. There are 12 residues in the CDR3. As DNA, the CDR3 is TGTGCCAGCTCGCCCACGAAAGGGGCCCTGACTTTC. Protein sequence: CASSPTKGALTF.

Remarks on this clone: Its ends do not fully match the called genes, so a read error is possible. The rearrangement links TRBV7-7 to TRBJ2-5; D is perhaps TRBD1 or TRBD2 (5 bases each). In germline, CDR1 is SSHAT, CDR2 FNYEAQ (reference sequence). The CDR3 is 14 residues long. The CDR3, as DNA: TGTGCTAGCAGCTTAGACGGGGCTATAGAGACCCAGTACTTC. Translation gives CASSLDGAIETQYF.

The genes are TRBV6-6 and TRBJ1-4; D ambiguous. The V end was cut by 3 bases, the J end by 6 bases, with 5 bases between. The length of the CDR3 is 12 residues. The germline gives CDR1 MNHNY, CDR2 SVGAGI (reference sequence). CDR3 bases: TGTGCCAGCAGTTATGGATATGAAAAACTGTTTTTT. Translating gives CASSYGYEKLFF.

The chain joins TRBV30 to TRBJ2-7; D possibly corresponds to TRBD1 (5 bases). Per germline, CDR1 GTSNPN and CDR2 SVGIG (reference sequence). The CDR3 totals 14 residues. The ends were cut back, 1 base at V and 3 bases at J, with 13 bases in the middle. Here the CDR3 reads CAWSEGLSLYEQYF. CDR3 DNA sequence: TGTGCCTGGAGTGAGGGGCTCTCCCTCTACGAGCAGTACTTC.

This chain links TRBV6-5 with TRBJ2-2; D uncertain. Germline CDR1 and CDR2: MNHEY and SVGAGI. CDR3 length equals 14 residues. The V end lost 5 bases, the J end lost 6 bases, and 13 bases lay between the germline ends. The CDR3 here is CASSASWPPGELFF. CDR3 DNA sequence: TGTGCCAGCAGTGCCTCCTGGCCCCCCGGGGAGCTGTTTTTT.

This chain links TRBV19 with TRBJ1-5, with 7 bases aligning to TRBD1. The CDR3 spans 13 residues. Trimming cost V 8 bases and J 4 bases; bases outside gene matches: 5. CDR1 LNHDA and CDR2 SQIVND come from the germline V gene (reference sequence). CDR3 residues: CASGHRGNQPQHF. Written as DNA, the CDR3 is TGTGCCAGTGGACACAGGGGAAATCAGCCCCAGCATTTT.

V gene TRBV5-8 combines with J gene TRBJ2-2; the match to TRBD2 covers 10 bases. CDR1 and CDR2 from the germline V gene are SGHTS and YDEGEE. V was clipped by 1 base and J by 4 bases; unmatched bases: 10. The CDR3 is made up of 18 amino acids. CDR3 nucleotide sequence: TGTGCCAGCAGCTTGACTAGCGGGACCGCACGACCCACCGGGGAGCTGTTTTTT. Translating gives CASSLTSGTARPTGELFF. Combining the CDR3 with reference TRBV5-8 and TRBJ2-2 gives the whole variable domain EAGVTQSPTHLIKTRGQQATLRCSPISGHTSVYWYQQALGLGLQFLLWYDEGEERNRGNFPPRFSGRQFPNYSSELNVNALELEDSALYLCASSLTSGTARPTGELFFGEGSRLTVL.

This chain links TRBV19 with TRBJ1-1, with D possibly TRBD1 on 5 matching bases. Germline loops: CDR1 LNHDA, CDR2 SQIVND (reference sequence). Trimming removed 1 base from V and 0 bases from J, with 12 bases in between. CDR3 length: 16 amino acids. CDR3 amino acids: CASSIGTNLMNTEAFF. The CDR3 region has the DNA TGTGCCAGTAGTATAGGGACAAACCTGATGAACACTGAAGCTTTCTTT.

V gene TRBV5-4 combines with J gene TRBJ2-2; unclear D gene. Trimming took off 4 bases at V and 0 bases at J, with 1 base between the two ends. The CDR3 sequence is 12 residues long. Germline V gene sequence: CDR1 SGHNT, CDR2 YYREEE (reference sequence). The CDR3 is CASSPNTGELFF. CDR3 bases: TGTGCCAGCAGCCCGAACACCGGGGAGCTGTTTTTT.

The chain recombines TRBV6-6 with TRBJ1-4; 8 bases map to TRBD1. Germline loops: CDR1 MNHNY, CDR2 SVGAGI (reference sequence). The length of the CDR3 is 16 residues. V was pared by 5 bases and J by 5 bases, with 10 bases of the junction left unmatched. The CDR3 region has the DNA TGTGCCAGCAGTCTCCCGATCGGGACAGGAAATGAAAAACTGTTTTTT. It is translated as CASSLPIGTGNEKLFF.

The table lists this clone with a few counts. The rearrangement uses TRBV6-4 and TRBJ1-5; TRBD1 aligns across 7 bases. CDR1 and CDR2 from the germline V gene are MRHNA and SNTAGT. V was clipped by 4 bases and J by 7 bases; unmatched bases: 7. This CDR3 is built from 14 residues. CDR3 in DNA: TGTGCCAGCAGTGTCACAGGGGCAGGGCAGCCCCAGCATTTT. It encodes CASSVTGAGQPQHF.

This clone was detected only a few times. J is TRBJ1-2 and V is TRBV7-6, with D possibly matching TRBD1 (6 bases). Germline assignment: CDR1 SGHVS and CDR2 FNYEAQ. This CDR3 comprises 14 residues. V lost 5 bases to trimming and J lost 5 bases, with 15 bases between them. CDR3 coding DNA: TGTGCCAGCAGCCCTCGCGGGGGCGGGTATGGCTACACCTTC. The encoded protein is CASSPRGGGYGYTF.

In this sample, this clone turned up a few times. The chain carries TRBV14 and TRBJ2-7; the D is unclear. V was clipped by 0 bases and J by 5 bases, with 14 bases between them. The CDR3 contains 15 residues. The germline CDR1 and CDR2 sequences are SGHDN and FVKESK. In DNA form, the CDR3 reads TGTGCCAGCAGCCAAGACCTGAGTGGTAGGCACGAGCAGTACTTC. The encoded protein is CASSQDLSGRHEQYF. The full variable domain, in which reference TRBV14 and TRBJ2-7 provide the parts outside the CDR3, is EAGVTQFPSHSVIEKGQTVTLRCDPISGHDNLYWYRRVMGKEIKFLLHFVKESKQDESGMPNNRFLAERTGGTYSTLKVQPAELEDSGVYFCASSQDLSGRHEQYFGPGTRLTVT.

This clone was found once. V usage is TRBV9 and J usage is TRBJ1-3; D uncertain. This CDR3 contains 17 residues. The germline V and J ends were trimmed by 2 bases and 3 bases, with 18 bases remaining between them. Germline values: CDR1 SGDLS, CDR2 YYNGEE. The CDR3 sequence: CASSVLGRDHFGNTIYF. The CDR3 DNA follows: TGTGCCAGCAGCGTCCTGGGCCGAGACCATTTTGGAAACACCATATATTTT.

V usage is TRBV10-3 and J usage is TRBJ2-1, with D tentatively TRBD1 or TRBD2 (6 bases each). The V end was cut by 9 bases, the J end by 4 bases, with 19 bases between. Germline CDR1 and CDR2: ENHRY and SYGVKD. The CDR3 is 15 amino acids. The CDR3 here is CAILRTGAKYNEQFF. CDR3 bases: TGTGCCATTCTACGGACGGGGGCAAAGTACAATGAGCAGTTCTTC.

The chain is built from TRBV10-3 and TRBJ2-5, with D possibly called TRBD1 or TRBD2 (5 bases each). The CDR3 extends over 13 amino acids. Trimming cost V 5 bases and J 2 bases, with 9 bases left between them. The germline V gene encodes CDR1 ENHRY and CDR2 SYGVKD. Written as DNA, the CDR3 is TGTGCCATCAGTCGGGACGAACAAGAGACCCAGTACTTC. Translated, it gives CAISRDEQETQYF.

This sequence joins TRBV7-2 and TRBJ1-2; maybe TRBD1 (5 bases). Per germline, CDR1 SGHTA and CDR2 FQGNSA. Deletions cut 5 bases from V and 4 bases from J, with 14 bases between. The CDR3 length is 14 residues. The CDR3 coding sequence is TGTGCCAGCAGCCCCTCAGGCGGGGGCTATGGCTACACCTTC. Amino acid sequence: CASSPSGGGYGYTF.

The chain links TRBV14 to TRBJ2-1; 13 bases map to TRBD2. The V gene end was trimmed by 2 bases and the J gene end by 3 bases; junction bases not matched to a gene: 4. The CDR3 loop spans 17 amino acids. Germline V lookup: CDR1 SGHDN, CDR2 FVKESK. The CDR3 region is CASSQFRTSGSYNEQFF. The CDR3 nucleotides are TGTGCCAGCAGCCAATTCCGGACTAGCGGGAGCTACAATGAGCAGTTCTTC.

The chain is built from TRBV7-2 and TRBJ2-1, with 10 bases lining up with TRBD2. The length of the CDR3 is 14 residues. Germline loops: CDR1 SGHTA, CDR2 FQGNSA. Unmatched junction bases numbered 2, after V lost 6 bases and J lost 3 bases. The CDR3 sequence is CASRAGGSYNEQFF. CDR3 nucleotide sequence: TGTGCCAGCAGAGCGGGAGGGAGCTACAATGAGCAGTTCTTC.

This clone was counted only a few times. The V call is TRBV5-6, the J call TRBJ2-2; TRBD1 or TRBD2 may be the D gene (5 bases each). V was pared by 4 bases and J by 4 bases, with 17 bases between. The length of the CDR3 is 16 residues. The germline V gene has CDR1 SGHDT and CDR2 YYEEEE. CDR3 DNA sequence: TGTGCCAGCAGCCCGTTCCGGGACCCTCGCACCGGGGAGCTGTTTTTT. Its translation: CASSPFRDPRTGELFF.

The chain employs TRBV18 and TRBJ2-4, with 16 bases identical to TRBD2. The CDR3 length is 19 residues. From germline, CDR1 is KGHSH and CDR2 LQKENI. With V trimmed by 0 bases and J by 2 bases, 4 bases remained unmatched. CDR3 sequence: CASSPPGLAGGRSKNIQYF. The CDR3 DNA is TGTGCCAGCTCACCACCGGGACTAGCGGGAGGGCGTTCCAAAAACATTCAGTACTTC.

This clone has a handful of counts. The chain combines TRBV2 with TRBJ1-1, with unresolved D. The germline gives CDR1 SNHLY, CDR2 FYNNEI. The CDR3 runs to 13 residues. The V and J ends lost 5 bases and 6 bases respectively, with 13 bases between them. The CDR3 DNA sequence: TGTGCCAGCAGTTTTAGGGAGGAGGCTGAAGCTTTCTTT. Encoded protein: CASSFREEAEAFF.

In DNA, the CDR3 is TGCACCAGCAGCCAAGATCGGGATGGCTTTCAGCAGCCCCAGCATTTT. Translating gives CTSSQDRDGFQQPQHF. The J gene is TRBJ1-5, the V gene TRBV1. TRBV1 is a known pseudogene. CDR3 length equals 16 residues.

CDR3 sequence reads: CASSLSPGTLNEQYF. CDR3 in DNA: TGTGCCAGCAGTTTATCCCCGGGCACTCTCAACGAGCAGTACTTC. The gene calls are TRBV27 and TRBJ2-7; D uncertain. CDR1 MNHEY and CDR2 SMNVEV come from the germline V gene (reference sequence). The V end lost 0 bases, the J end lost 5 bases, and 14 bases lay between the germline ends. The CDR3 is 15 residues long.

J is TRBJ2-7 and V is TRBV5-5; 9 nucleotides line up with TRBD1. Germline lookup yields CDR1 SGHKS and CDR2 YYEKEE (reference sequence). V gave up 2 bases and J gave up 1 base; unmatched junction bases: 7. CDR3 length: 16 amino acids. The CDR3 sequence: CASSFGGTGRSYEQYF. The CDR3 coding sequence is TGTGCCAGCAGCTTTGGAGGGACAGGGAGATCCTACGAGCAGTACTTC. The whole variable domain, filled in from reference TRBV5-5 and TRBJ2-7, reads DAGVTQSPTHLIKTRGQQVTLRCSPISGHKSVSWYQQVLGQGPQFIFQYYEKEERGRGNFPDRFSARQFPNYSSELNVNALLLGDSALYLCASSFGGTGRSYEQYFGPGTRLTVT.

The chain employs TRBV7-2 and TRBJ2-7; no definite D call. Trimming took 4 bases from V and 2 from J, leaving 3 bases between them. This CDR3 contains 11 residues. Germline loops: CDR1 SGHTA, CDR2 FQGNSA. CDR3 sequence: CASSSAYEQYF. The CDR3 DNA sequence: TGTGCCAGCAGCTCTGCCTACGAGCAGTACTTC.

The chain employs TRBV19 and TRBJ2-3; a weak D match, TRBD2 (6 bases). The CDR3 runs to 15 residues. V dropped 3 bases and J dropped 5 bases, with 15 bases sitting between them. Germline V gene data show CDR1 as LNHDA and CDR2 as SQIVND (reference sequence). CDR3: CASSMISGWGDTQYF. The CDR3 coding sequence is TGTGCCAGTAGTATGATTAGCGGCTGGGGAGATACGCAGTATTTT.